The next 10 T cell receptor beta chains were all read from a single sample in a study of T-cell memory formation after mild COVID-19. A single record per CDR3 protein comes from TCRdb applying MiXCR to the 5' RACE reads. The sample records 250,000 to 400,000 distinct CDR3 sequences, around 15% being singletons. Sequences were obtained from PBMCs or a T cell subset sorted from them (not recorded which). All receptors come from a man aged 18 to 35 who had mild COVID-19 (a few samples of this study predate the infection). Cell type and time point are not known.

There are a few counts of this clonotype. The chain employs TRBV9 and TRBJ2-3, with 13 nucleotides matching TRBD2. The germline V gene has CDR1 SGDLS and CDR2 YYNGEE. This CDR3 contains 17 residues. With V trimmed by 5 bases and J by 5 bases, 11 bases remained unmatched. The CDR3 region has the DNA TGTGCCAGCAGTGCTGCTCGACTAGCGGGGGGCATAGATACGCAGTATTTT. The encoded protein is CASSAARLAGGIDTQYF.

Only a few counts were recorded for this clonotype. The chain joins TRBV20-1 to TRBJ2-7, with 9 bases matching TRBD1. CDR1 DFQATT and CDR2 SNEGSKA come from the germline V gene (reference sequence). The CDR3 runs to 16 residues. After removal of 1 base from V and 2 bases from J, the junction contained 9 bases not matched to a gene. The DNA for the CDR3 is TGCAGTGCTAGAGTATTTGGGACAGGGATTCCCTACGAGCAGTACGTC. This translates into CSARVFGTGIPYEQYV.

The CDR3 bases are TGCGCCAGCAGCCAGGGACAGGGATCACCGTACGAGCAGTACTTC. This codes for CASSQGQGSPYEQYF. This chain joins TRBV4-1 and TRBJ2-7; 9 nucleotides agree with TRBD1. J gave up 4 bases and V 3 bases, and 7 bases lay outside the gene matches. The CDR3 extends over 15 amino acids. Germline V gene sequence: CDR1 MGHRA, CDR2 YSYEKL.

This clonotype was recorded at least ten times. V usage is TRBV2 and J usage is TRBJ2-7, with D maybe TRBD2 (5 bases). The CDR3 loop spans 15 amino acids. Between the trimmed V and J ends, which lost 6 bases and 2 bases, there was a span of 17 bases. CDR1 is SNHLY, CDR2 FYNNEI, per germline. The CDR3 sequence is CASSWETSGAYEQYF. The CDR3 DNA sequence: TGTGCCAGCAGCTGGGAAACATCCGGGGCCTACGAGCAGTACTTC.

This clonotype occurred many times. The genes are TRBV10-3 and TRBJ2-5; 11 bases fit TRBD2. V lost 10 bases and J lost 0; bases outside the gene matches: 10. Germline V gene data show CDR1 as ENHRY and CDR2 as SYGVKD. This CDR3 has 16 residues. CDR3 bases: TGTGCCAGCCGGGCGGGGACTAGCGGATACCAAGAGACCCAGTACTTC. It is translated as CASRAGTSGYQETQYF.

The chain recombines TRBV7-3 with TRBJ2-1; D tentatively reads TRBD1 or TRBD2 (7 bases each). CDR1 SGHTA and CDR2 FQGTGA come from the germline V gene. Deletions cut 7 bases from V and 8 bases from J, with 18 bases between. The CDR3 runs 14 residues. The CDR3 DNA follows: TGTGCCAGCAAATCTAATTCAGGGGGGGATGAGCAGTTCTTC. Its translation: CASKSNSGGDEQFF.

This clonotype was counted a few times. The chain carries TRBV2 and TRBJ2-1; D remains unclear. This CDR3 is 10 amino acids long. Germline V gives CDR1 SNHLY, CDR2 FYNNEI. V was clipped by 8 bases and J by 9 bases, with 8 bases between them. The DNA of the CDR3 is TGTGCCAGCCGGCGACGTGAGCAGTTCTTC. Its translation: CASRRREQFF.

The V and J genes are TRBV28 and TRBJ1-2; 10 nucleotides match TRBD1. This CDR3 is built from 15 residues. V lost 5 bases, J lost 5 bases, and 8 bases stayed unmatched. Germline values: CDR1 MDHEN, CDR2 SYDVKM. CDR3 sequence (DNA): TGTGCCAGCAGTGTCCCCGGGACAGGGGTTTATGGCTACACCTTC. The encoded protein is CASSVPGTGVYGYTF.

This clonotype was counted only a few times. The chain links TRBV5-1 to TRBJ2-5; D is possibly TRBD1 or TRBD2 (5 bases each). The CDR3 totals 15 residues. The germline V gene has CDR1 SGHRS and CDR2 YFSETQ. The germline V and J ends were trimmed by 2 bases and 1 base, with 12 bases remaining between them. The CDR3 sequence is CASSFTLGVQETQYF. The CDR3 DNA reads as TGCGCCAGCAGCTTCACACTAGGGGTCCAAGAGACCCAGTACTTC.

Concerning this clonotype: The junction does not match germline at one end; this may be a read error. The V gene is TRBV4-1, the J gene TRBJ2-3; perhaps TRBD2 as D (5 bases). The germline gives CDR1 MGHRA, CDR2 YSYEKL. The CDR3 has 17 residues. Here the CDR3 reads CASSRSLEEVRADTQCF. Here the CDR3 DNA reads TGCGCCAGCAGCCGGTCACTAGAAGAGGTCCGGGCAGATACGCAGTGTTTT.